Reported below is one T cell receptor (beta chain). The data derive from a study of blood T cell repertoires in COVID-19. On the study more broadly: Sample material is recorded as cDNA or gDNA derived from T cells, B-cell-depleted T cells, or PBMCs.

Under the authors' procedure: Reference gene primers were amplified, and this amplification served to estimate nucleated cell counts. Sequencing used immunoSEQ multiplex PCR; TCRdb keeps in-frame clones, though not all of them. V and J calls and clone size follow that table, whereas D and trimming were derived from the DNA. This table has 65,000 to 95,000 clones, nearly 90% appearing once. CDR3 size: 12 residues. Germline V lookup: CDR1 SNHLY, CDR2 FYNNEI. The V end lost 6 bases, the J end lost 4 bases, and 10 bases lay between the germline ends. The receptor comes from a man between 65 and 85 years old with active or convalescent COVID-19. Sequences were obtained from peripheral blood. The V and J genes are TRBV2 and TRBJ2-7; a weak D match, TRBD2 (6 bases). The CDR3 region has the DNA TGTGCCAGCAGCCCGGGGAGGTACGAGCAGTACTTC. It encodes CASSPGRYEQYF. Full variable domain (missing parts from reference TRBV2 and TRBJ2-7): EPEVTQTPSHQVTQMGQEVILRCVPISNHLYFYWYRQILGQKVEFLVSFYNNEISEKSEIFDDQFSVERPDGSNFTLKIRSTKLEDSAMYFCASSPGRYEQYFGPGTRLTVT.